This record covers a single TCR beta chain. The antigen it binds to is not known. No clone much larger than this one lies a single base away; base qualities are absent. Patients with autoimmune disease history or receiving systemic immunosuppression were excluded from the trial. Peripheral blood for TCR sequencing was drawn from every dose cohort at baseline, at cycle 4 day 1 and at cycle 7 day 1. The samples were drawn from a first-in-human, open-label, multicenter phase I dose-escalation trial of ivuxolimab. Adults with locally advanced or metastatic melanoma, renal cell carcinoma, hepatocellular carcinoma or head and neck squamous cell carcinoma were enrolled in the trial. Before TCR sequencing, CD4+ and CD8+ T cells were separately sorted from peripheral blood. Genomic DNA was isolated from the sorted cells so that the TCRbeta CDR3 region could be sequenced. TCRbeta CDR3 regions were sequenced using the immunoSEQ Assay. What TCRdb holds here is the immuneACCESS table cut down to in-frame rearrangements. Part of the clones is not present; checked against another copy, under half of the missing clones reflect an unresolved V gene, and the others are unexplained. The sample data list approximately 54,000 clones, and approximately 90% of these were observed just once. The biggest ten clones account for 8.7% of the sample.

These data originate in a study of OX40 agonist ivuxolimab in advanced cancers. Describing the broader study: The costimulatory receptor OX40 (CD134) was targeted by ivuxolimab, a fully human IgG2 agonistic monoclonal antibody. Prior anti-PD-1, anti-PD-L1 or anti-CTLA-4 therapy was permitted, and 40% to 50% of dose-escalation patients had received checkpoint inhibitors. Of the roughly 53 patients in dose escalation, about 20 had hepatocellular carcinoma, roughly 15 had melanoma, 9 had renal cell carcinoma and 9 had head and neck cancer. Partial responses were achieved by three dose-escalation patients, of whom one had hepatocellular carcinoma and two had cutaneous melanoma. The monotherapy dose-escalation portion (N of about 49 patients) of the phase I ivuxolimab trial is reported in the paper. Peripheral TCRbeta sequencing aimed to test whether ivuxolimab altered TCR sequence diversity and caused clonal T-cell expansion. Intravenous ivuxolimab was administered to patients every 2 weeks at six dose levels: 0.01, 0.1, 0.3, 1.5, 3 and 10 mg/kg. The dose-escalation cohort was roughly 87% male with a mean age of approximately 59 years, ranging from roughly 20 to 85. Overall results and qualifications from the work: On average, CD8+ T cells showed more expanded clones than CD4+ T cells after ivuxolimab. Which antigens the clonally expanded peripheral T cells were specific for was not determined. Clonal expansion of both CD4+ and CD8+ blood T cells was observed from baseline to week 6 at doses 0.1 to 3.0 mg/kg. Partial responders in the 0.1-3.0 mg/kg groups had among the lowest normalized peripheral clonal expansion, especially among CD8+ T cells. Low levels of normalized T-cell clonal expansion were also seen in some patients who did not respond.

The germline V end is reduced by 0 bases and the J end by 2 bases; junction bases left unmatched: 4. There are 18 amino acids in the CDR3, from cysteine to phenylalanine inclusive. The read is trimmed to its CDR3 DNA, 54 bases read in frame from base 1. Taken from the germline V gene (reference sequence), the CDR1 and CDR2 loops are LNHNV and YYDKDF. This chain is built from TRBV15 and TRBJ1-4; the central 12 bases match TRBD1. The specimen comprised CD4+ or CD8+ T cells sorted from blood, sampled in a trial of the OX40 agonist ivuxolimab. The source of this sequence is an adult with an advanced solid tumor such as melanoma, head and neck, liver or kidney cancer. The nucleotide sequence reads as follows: TGTGCCACCAGCAGAGACCCGGGACAGGGGGCTACTAATGAAAAACTGTTTTTT. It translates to CATSRDPGQGATNEKLFF.